This T cell receptor beta chain stems from a study of molecular identifiers for immune sequencing clone quantification. Study results and limitations: Jurkat TCR RNA spiked in from one cell could reportedly be detected among 1 million or so naive cells.

Comments on this clonotype: The target antigen is unknown.

Previously reported methods and listed TCR primers produced the bulk TCR libraries. TCRdb reprocessed the PCR reads via MiXCR and lists one record per CDR3 protein. The sample holds 300,000 to 400,000 distinct CDR3 sequences, under 25% seen once. Germline V gene lookup returns CDR1 LNHDA and CDR2 SQIVND (reference sequence). The CDR3 runs 17 residues. The V segment lost 3 bases and the J segment 3 bases; nucleotides outside the gene matches: 11. Sequenced sample: naive CD8+ T cells from blood, with Jurkat cell RNA spiked in. Specified subset: FACS-sorted CD8+CD4-CCR7+CD45RA+ naive T cells. The TCR sequence derives from a human donor in good health. Some libraries in this study had Jurkat cell RNA spiked in. The chain joins TRBV19 to TRBJ2-5, with 9 bases aligning to TRBD1. The CDR3 reads CASSIYYTGTGKETQYF. The CDR3 bases are TGTGCCAGTAGTATCTATTACACCGGGACAGGGAAAGAGACCCAGTACTTC.